This TCR beta chain was identified during a study of identical twins. A remark on this clonotype: Its antigen is as yet unknown.

Via MiXCR, TCRdb re-called the 5' RACE reads, giving one row per CDR3 protein. Of about 490,000 distinct CDR3 sequences listed, about 15% are singletons. Deletions cut 7 bases from V and 4 bases from J, with 19 bases between. This CDR3 region has 15 residues. Germline lookup yields CDR1 SNHLY and CDR2 FYNNEI. Each donor was a healthy Caucasian. Study results and caveats: Where out-of-frame alpha sequences were twin-shared, they showed excess low generation probability. There were fewer insertions in abundant cord blood beta clonotypes, but memory repertoires showed no such pattern.

The same sample was also studied in work on yellow fever vaccine responses in identical twins.

The chain is built from TRBV2 and TRBJ2-5; D is unresolved. The TCR sequence derives from a woman younger than 35 in good health. Sequenced: CD4+ T cells sorted from blood. Here the CDR3 DNA reads TGTGCCAGCACGCGAGTCTGGGCCCTGGGAGAGACCCAGTACTTC. Translated, it gives CASTRVWALGETQYF.